These 32 T cell receptor beta chains share one sample of origin, sequenced in a study of blood T cell repertoires in COVID-19. Profiling relied on immunoSEQ multiplex PCR, and the TCRdb table lists in-frame clones only, not all of them. The data contain some 51,000 clones, 88% of them singletons. The sample taken for sequencing was peripheral blood. Receptors were obtained from a man aged 50 to 59 with active COVID-19.

The chain recombines TRBV6-5 with TRBJ2-1, with D maybe TRBD1 (6 bases). V gave up 6 bases and J gave up 3 bases, with 9 bases separating them. The CDR3 has 13 amino acids. In germline, CDR1 is MNHEY, CDR2 SVGAGI. The CDR3 reads CASSGTLYNEQFF. In DNA form, the CDR3 reads TGTGCCAGCAGCGGGACACTCTACAATGAGCAGTTCTTC.

The chain employs TRBV12-1 and TRBJ2-7; whether TRBD2, the table's D call, matches the DNA was not checked. TRBV12-1 represents a pseudogene. CDR3 size: 16 residues. The chain's CDR3 is CASARLAGYSWWEQYF. For the CDR3, the DNA is TGTGCCAGCGCTAGACTAGCGGGGTATAGTTGGTGGGAGCAGTACTTC.

The chain combines TRBV7-9 with TRBJ2-1; 12 nucleotides match TRBD2. There are 15 residues in the CDR3. Unmatched junction bases numbered 5, after V lost 4 bases and J lost 7 bases. Looked up from germline, CDR1 is SEHNR and CDR2 is FQNEAQ (reference sequence). In DNA, the CDR3 is TGTGCCAGCAGCTGGGCGACTAGCGGGAGAAATGAGCAGTTCTTC. Translated, it gives CASSWATSGRNEQFF.

The chain is built from TRBV29-1 and TRBJ1-2; 8 bases fit TRBD1. V dropped 6 bases and J dropped 4; count of bases not matched to a gene: 7. CDR1 and CDR2 from the germline V gene are SQVTM and ANQGSEA. The CDR3 covers 13 residues. This chain's CDR3 is CSVLHRGGYGYTF. In nucleotides, the CDR3 is TGCAGCGTCCTCCACAGGGGGGGCTATGGCTACACCTTC.

J is TRBJ2-6 and V is TRBV6-5, with D maybe TRBD2 (5 bases). Germline CDR1 MNHEY, CDR2 SVGAGI. Trimming pared 6 bases from V and 1 base from J, leaving 10 bases between. The CDR3 is 15 residues long. Here the CDR3 reads CASSQLVSGANVLTF. CDR3 sequence (DNA): TGTGCCAGCAGCCAACTAGTATCTGGGGCCAACGTCCTGACTTTC.

This chain connects TRBV5-1 to TRBJ1-3; 8 bases agree with TRBD1. CDR3 length: 18 amino acids. Trimming took 4 bases from V and 0 from J; bases not matched to a gene: 12. In germline, CDR1 is SGHRS, CDR2 YFSETQ. The CDR3 sequence is CASSPVGQGDRSGNTIYF. The CDR3 coding sequence is TGCGCCAGCAGCCCGGTCGGACAGGGAGATCGCTCTGGAAACACCATATATTTT.

The chain links TRBV7-9 to TRBJ1-6; D remains unclear. This CDR3 comprises 14 residues. Looked up from germline, CDR1 is SEHNR and CDR2 is FQNEAQ (reference sequence). V lost 7 bases and J 7 bases, leaving 14 bases between the germline ends. The CDR3 DNA reads as TGTGCCAGCAATGGTGGAGCCATAAATTCACCCCTCCACTTT. Protein product: CASNGGAINSPLHF.

The chain combines TRBV7-2 with TRBJ2-7; no definite D call. Germline V lookup: CDR1 SGHTA, CDR2 FQGNSA. CDR3 size: 13 residues. V shed 4 bases and J shed 0 bases, with 7 bases lying between them. The DNA for the CDR3 is TGTGCCAGCAGCTCCCCCTACTCCTACGAGCAGTACTTC. It yields the protein CASSSPYSYEQYF.

The genes are TRBV27 and TRBJ2-7; the D is unclear. This CDR3 is 14 amino acids long. Looked up from germline, CDR1 is MNHEY and CDR2 is SMNVEV (reference sequence). The ends were cut back, 0 bases at V and 3 bases at J, with 9 bases in the middle. CDR3 residues: CASSLSSTLYEQYF. For the CDR3, the DNA is TGTGCCAGCAGTTTATCGTCGACTCTCTACGAGCAGTACTTC.

This clone is a singleton in its sample. The chain links TRBV18 to TRBJ1-2; D perhaps matches TRBD1 (5 bases). The V and J ends lost 4 bases and 5 bases respectively, with 11 bases between them. Germline loops: CDR1 KGHSH, CDR2 LQKENI. The CDR3 length is 13 residues. CDR3 amino acids: CASSLQGGYGYTF. As DNA, the CDR3 is TGTGCCAGCTCACTTCAGGGTGGATATGGCTACACCTTC. Together with reference TRBV18 and TRBJ1-2, the CDR3 gives the full variable domain: NAGVMQNPRHLVRRRGQEARLRCSPMKGHSHVYWYRQLPEEGLKFMVYLQKENIIDESGMPKERFSAEFPKEGPSILRIQQVVRGDSAAYFCASSLQGGYGYTFGSGTRLTVV.

The chain is built from TRBV3-1 (or the pseudogene TRBV3-2) and TRBJ2-3; D might be TRBD2 (8 bases). V lost 0 bases to trimming and J lost 2 bases, with 12 bases between them. There are 16 residues in the CDR3. Germline assignment: CDR1 LGHDT and CDR2 YNNKEL (reference sequence). This CDR3 is CASSQDREGATDTQYF. The CDR3 DNA reads as TGTGCCAGCAGCCAAGATCGGGAGGGGGCCACAGATACGCAGTATTTT.

The chain uses TRBV28 and TRBJ1-3; 9 nucleotides line up with TRBD1. The CDR3 has 15 amino acids. V lost 3 bases, J lost 4 bases, and 4 bases stayed unmatched. Germline V CDR1 and CDR2: MDHEN, SYDVKM. For the CDR3, the DNA is TGTGCCAGCAGTTTGTGGGACAGGGAAGGAAACACCATATATTTT. Translating it yields CASSLWDREGNTIYF.

This clone has just one count. V is TRBV5-1 and J is TRBJ2-1; D gene unclear. Germline V CDR1 and CDR2: SGHRS, YFSETQ. CDR3 size: 15 residues. V lost 2 bases and J lost 0, with 9 bases in between. CDR3 sequence reads: CASSFDAFSYNEQFF. CDR3 nucleotide sequence: TGCGCCAGCAGCTTCGATGCGTTCTCCTACAATGAGCAGTTCTTC.

In nucleotides, the CDR3 is TGTGCCAGCAGCCCGCTCCCGGGACTAGCGGTCACAGATACGCAGTATTTT. The encoded protein is CASSPLPGLAVTDTQYF. The rearrangement uses TRBV21-1 and TRBJ2-3; TRBD2, the table's D call, was not compared with the DNA. TRBV21-1 is deemed a pseudogene. The CDR3 spans 17 residues.

This chain joins TRBV11-3 and TRBJ2-7; D unresolved. Germline CDR1 is SGHNT and CDR2 is YENEEA. Trimming stripped 2 bases from V and 3 bases from J, with 5 bases between. The CDR3 consists of 12 residues. The CDR3 DNA is TGTGCCAGCAGCTTAAGAGGCTACGAGCAGTACTTC. Its translation: CASSLRGYEQYF.

The rearrangement joins TRBV7-9 to TRBJ2-3; no definite D call. This CDR3 contains 12 residues. Trimming left V 2 bases short and J 4 bases short, with 4 bases between. Per the germline V gene, CDR1 is SEHNR and CDR2 is FQNEAQ (reference sequence). Here the CDR3 reads CASSLPADTQYF. In DNA form, the CDR3 reads TGTGCCAGCAGCTTACCCGCAGATACGCAGTATTTT.

The gene calls are TRBV27 and TRBJ2-1; perhaps TRBD2 as D (6 bases). The CDR3 runs to 16 residues. V was clipped by 6 bases and J by 0 bases, with 15 bases between them. Germline loops: CDR1 MNHEY, CDR2 SMNVEV (reference sequence). This chain's CDR3 is CASSPTGGNSYNEQFF. The CDR3 nucleotides read TGTGCCAGCAGCCCCACCGGAGGGAACTCCTACAATGAGCAGTTCTTC.

This chain connects TRBV23-1 to TRBJ2-7; D is perhaps TRBD2 (6 bases). TRBV23-1 counts as an open reading frame of uncertain function. V dropped 2 bases and J dropped 2 bases, with 22 bases sitting between them. This CDR3 contains 18 residues. CDR3 sequence: CASSQLRRHGLMTYEQYF. CDR3 bases: TGCGCCAGCAGTCAACTCCGACGACACGGACTAATGACCTACGAGCAGTACTTC.

The CDR3 region has the DNA TGTGCCAGCAGCTTAGCTGGGGAGACTGAAGCTTTCTTT. This sequence encodes CASSLAGETEAFF. The J gene is TRBJ1-1, the V gene TRBV11-2; no definite D call. CDR1 and CDR2 from the germline V gene are SGHAT and FQNNGV. The CDR3 sequence is 13 residues long. V lost 1 base to trimming and J lost 5 bases, with 8 bases between them.

The genes are TRBV2 and TRBJ2-5; 7 nucleotides agree with TRBD2. CDR3 length equals 12 residues. The V and J ends lost 7 bases and 5 bases, in that order; junction bases with no gene match: 4. CDR1 SNHLY and CDR2 FYNNEI come from the germline V gene. The CDR3 here is CASNWGGETQYF. The CDR3 DNA reads as TGTGCCAGCAATTGGGGAGGGGAGACCCAGTACTTC.

V and J are TRBV6-5 and TRBJ2-1, with 8 nucleotides matching TRBD2. This CDR3 has 14 residues. Germline V gene data show CDR1 as MNHEY and CDR2 as SVGAGI. V was pared by 5 bases and J by 4 bases, with 4 bases of the junction left unmatched. The CDR3 loop is CASSRASGYNEQFF. CDR3 DNA: TGTGCCAGCAGTCGGGCTAGCGGGTACAATGAGCAGTTCTTC.

The chain carries TRBV28 and TRBJ2-6, with TRBD1 matching 8 bases. CDR1 is MDHEN and CDR2 is SYDVKM in the germline V gene. The CDR3 covers 16 residues. Trimming took 8 bases from V and 0 from J; bases not matched to a gene: 6. CDR3 DNA sequence: TGTGCCAGCCGGACAGGGACTGACTCTGGGGCCAACGTCCTGACTTTC. It yields the protein CASRTGTDSGANVLTF.

This clone was detected a few times. The chain uses TRBV3-1 (or the pseudogene TRBV3-2) and TRBJ1-2; the match to TRBD1 covers 8 bases. With V trimmed by 4 bases and J by 4 bases, 2 bases remained unmatched. The CDR3 is 13 residues long. CDR1 and CDR2 from the germline V gene are LGHDT and YNNKEL (reference sequence). The CDR3 DNA reads TGTGCCAGCAGCCGTGGACAGGGCTATGGCTACACCTTC. Translation gives CASSRGQGYGYTF.

The chain couples TRBV19 to TRBJ1-2, with 11 bases lining up with TRBD1. The J segment lost 8 bases and the V segment lost 5 bases, leaving 10 bases of the junction unmatched. The length of the CDR3 is 15 residues. Germline V gives CDR1 LNHDA, CDR2 SQIVND (reference sequence). CDR3 nucleotide sequence: TGTGCCAGTAGTTCTTCCTGGGACAGGGGGAGAGGCTACACCTTC. Encoded protein: CASSSSWDRGRGYTF.

The chain uses TRBV7-7 and TRBJ2-3; TRBD2 matches 11 bases. This CDR3 spans 15 amino acids. V was pared by 6 bases and J by 3 bases, with 5 bases of the junction left unmatched. Germline V gene lookup returns CDR1 SSHAT and CDR2 FNYEAQ (reference sequence). CDR3 in amino acids: CASSPRLAGTDTQYF. CDR3 DNA sequence: TGTGCCAGCAGTCCTAGACTAGCGGGAACAGATACGCAGTATTTT.

The chain combines TRBV24-1 with TRBJ1-4, with D uncertain. The CDR3 consists of 14 residues. CDR1 KGHDR and CDR2 SFDVKD come from the germline V gene. V was pared by 3 bases and J by 8 bases, with 12 bases between. The CDR3 loop reads CATSDEHSKEKLFF. The CDR3 DNA sequence: TGTGCCACCAGTGATGAACACAGCAAGGAAAAACTGTTTTTT.

V gene TRBV24-1 combines with J gene TRBJ2-3; 7 bases agree with TRBD2. The CDR3 extends over 14 amino acids. The V and J ends lost 9 bases and 4 bases, in that order; junction bases with no gene match: 9. Germline loops: CDR1 KGHDR, CDR2 SFDVKD. The CDR3 bases are TGTGCCACCGGAAGCGGGATTCGGGCAGATACGCAGTATTTT. It is translated as CATGSGIRADTQYF.

The rearrangement uses TRBV6-6 and TRBJ1-2, with 8 bases aligning to TRBD1. This CDR3 has 15 amino acids. Germline V gene lookup returns CDR1 MNHNY and CDR2 SVGAGI (reference sequence). The V segment lost 0 bases and the J segment 7 bases; nucleotides outside the gene matches: 7. CDR3 residues: CASSYSRTGSLGYTF. The CDR3 bases are TGTGCCAGCAGTTACTCAAGGACAGGGAGTCTTGGCTACACCTTC.

By proportion, this clone is medium-sized. The rearrangement joins TRBV4-2 to TRBJ1-6, with unresolved D. Trimming left V 0 bases short and J 6 bases short, with 9 bases between. This CDR3 is 15 amino acids long. Germline CDR1 reads LGHNA; CDR2 reads YNFKEQ. The CDR3 coding sequence is TGTGCCAGCAGCCAAGAGGCCCCTCTTAATTCACCCCTCCACTTT. It specifies CASSQEAPLNSPLHF.

The chain links TRBV11-3 to TRBJ1-5, with D uncertain. The length of the CDR3 is 9 residues. V lost 10 bases and J lost 10, with 8 bases in between. Germline lookup yields CDR1 SGHNT and CDR2 YENEEA. CDR3 residues: CAIHIPQHF. The CDR3 region has the DNA TGTGCCATCCACATTCCCCAGCATTTT.

The V gene is TRBV20-1, the J gene TRBJ1-2; possible D gene TRBD1, 6 bases. Germline assignment: CDR1 DFQATT and CDR2 SNEGSKA (reference sequence). The length of the CDR3 is 13 residues. V was pared by 3 bases and J by 3 bases, with 11 bases between. This chain's CDR3 is CSASPPGDYGYTF. The CDR3 DNA sequence: TGCAGTGCTAGTCCCCCAGGGGACTATGGCTACACCTTC.

The chain uses TRBV7-8 and TRBJ2-5, with 7 bases fitting TRBD1. The CDR3 spans 14 residues. Germline CDR1 and CDR2: SGHVS and FQNEAQ. The V gene end was trimmed by 5 bases and the J gene end by 2 bases; junction bases not matched to a gene: 5. CDR3 DNA: TGTGCCAGCAGCACCCGACAGGGACAAGAGACCCAGTACTTC. Amino acid sequence: CASSTRQGQETQYF.